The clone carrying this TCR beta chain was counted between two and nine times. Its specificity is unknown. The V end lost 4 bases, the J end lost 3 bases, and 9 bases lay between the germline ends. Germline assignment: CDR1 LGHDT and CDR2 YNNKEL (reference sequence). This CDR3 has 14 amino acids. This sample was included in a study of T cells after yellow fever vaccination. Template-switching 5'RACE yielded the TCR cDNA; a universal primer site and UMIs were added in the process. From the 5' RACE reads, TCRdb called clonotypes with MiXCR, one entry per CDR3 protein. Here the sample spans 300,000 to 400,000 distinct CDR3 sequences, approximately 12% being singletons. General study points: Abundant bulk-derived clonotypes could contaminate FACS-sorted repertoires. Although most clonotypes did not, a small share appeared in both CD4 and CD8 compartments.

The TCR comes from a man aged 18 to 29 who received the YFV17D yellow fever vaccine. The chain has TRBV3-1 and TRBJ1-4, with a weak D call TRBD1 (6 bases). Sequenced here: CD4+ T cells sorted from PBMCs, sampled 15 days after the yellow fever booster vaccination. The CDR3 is CASSPRQANEKLFF. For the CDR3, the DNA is TGTGCCAGCAGCCCCAGACAGGCTAATGAAAAACTGTTTTTT.